A selection of T cell receptor beta chains follows, all from one sample in a study of T cell responses to AZD1222 COVID-19 vaccine. The repertoire was sequenced with immunoSEQ multiplex PCR; TCRdb's copy has only in-frame clones and lacks some. The sample yields over 130,000 clones, about 89% seen once. The sequencing here drew on peripheral blood, taken 28 days after the second dose of the MenACWY control vaccine. The receptors stem from an adult who received the MenACWY meningococcal vaccine as a control. Both conserved end residues are part of each CDR3. A D gene is named only where the DNA matches it firmly. For some rows the clone size is stated as once, few or many, or as a class when expanded; others skip it.

cdr3_nt cdr3_aa clone_size cdr3_length j_call v_call d_call
TGTGCCAGCAGCTCCCCCCGGGACAGGGGTTACGAGCAGTACTTC CASSSPRDRGYEQYF . 15 TRBJ2-7 TRBV11-1 TRBD1
TGCGCCAGCAGCTTGGGTGCAGGGATCCAAGAGACCCAGTACTTC CASSLGAGIQETQYF few 15 TRBJ2-5 TRBV5-1 .
TGTGCCAGCAGTCCCCCGGCGGGGGAAAAACTGTTTTTT CASSPPAGEKLFF . 13 TRBJ1-4 TRBV12-3/TRBV12-4 .
TGTGCCAGCTCACCACCTAATGCACAGGGTCTATATGGCTACACCTTC CASSPPNAQGLYGYTF once 16 TRBJ1-2 TRBV18 .
TGCGCCAGCAGTGAGTCGGGCGCCGGGGAGCTGTTTTTT CASSESGAGELFF . 13 TRBJ2-2 TRBV10-1 .
TGTGCCAGCAGCGTAGCGCCAAGCGGGGGGGCCGGGACCCAGTACTTC CASSVAPSGGAGTQYF . 16 TRBJ2-5 TRBV9 TRBD2
TGTGCCAGTAGTAAAGGGTTCTACGGGGCCAACGTCCTGACTTTC CASSKGFYGANVLTF . 15 TRBJ2-6 TRBV19 .
TGTGCCAGCAGCGTAGCGCTAGCGGGAGGGAGGGGCAATGAGCAGTTCTTC CASSVALAGGRGNEQFF . 17 TRBJ2-1 TRBV9 TRBD2
TGTGCCAGCAACTCCCGGGAGGGGCCTCTTGGAAACACCATATATTTT CASNSREGPLGNTIYF . 16 TRBJ1-3 TRBV7-2 .
TGTGCCAGCAGTAGGGGTGAAGAGACCCAGTACTTC CASSRGEETQYF . 12 TRBJ2-5 TRBV2 .
TGTGCCAGCAGCCTAAACTTGGGAGGTGAGCAGTTCTTC CASSLNLGGEQFF . 13 TRBJ2-1 TRBV7-9 .
TGTGCCAGCAGTGAAGCGCTCCGGGGGATTCAGTACTTC CASSEALRGIQYF . 13 TRBJ2-4 TRBV6-1 .
TGTGCCACCAGCAGAGGGGGGTATGGGGCCAACGTCCTGACTTTC CATSRGGYGANVLTF . 15 TRBJ2-6 TRBV15 .
TGTGCCGGTACCAAGACTAGCGGGAGCTCCTACAATGAGCAGTTCTTC CAGTKTSGSSYNEQFF once 16 TRBJ2-1 TRBV19 TRBD2
TGCGCCAGCAGTGAGCCGCGGACAGGGTTCTCTGGGGCCAACGTCCTGACTTTC CASSEPRTGFSGANVLTF . 18 TRBJ2-6 TRBV10-2 TRBD1
TGTGCCAGCAGTCGATTAGCGGAGAGTCAAGAGACCCAGTACTTC CASSRLAESQETQYF . 15 TRBJ2-5 TRBV7-9 .
TGTGCCACCCACCCGGGGACACCCTACAATGAGCAGTTCTTC CATHPGTPYNEQFF . 14 TRBJ2-1 TRBV2 .
TGTGCCAGCAGCGTAGCCGGGACAGTTACCGGGGAGCTGTTTTTT CASSVAGTVTGELFF . 15 TRBJ2-2 TRBV9 TRBD1
TGCAGTGCTGGGCGGGTAGATACGCAGTATTTT CSAGRVDTQYF . 11 TRBJ2-3 TRBV20-1 .
TGTGCCAGCAGATGGAATCGGGGAGAGCAGTACTTC CASRWNRGEQYF . 12 TRBJ2-7 TRBV28 .
TGTGCCAGCAGCCCTAGAGGGGGTTACGAGCAGTACTTC CASSPRGGYEQYF . 13 TRBJ2-7 TRBV7-9 .
TGTGCCAGCAGTACCAGGACAGGCGAGCAGTACTTC CASSTRTGEQYF . 12 TRBJ2-7 TRBV6-5 TRBD1
TGTGCCAGCAGCGTGGAGTCGCTGAACACTGAAGCTTTCTTT CASSVESLNTEAFF . 14 TRBJ1-1 TRBV9 .